A selection of T cell receptor beta chains follows, all from one sample in a study of blood T cell repertoires in COVID-19. Method: immunoSEQ multiplex PCR; TCRdb's copy keeps in-frame clones and lacks some. Of fewer than 400,000 clones in the sample, approximately 89% are singletons; the top ten hold around 5%. The sequenced material came from PBMCs or T cells enriched from blood (not recorded which). The receptors come from a man under 40 who had recovered from COVID-19. CDR3s include the opening cysteine and the closing phenylalanine or tryptophan. A D gene is named only where the DNA matches it firmly. Clone size is not always given. Where it is, it says once, few, many or a class for expanded clones.

>TRBV5-1|TRBD1|TRBJ2-7|.
TGCGCCAGCAGCGGGGACAGGGAATGGAATGAGTACTTC
CASSGDREWNEYF
>TRBV6-5|.|TRBJ2-3|.
TGTGCCAGCAGGTATGGCGGGGAAGATACGCAGTATTTT
CASRYGGEDTQYF
>TRBV2|.|TRBJ2-2|.
TGTGCCAGCAGTGAAGAGACTATCGGGGAGCTGTTTTTT
CASSEETIGELFF
>TRBV5-4|TRBD1|TRBJ1-1|.
TGTGCCAGCAGCTTGGGGGACAGGCGAAACTTGGCTTTCTTT
CASSLGDRRNLAFF
>TRBV10-3|TRBD2|TRBJ2-1|.
TGTGCCATCAGTGAGCCGTTGTATAGCGGGGGTGAAGAAGTCTCCTACAATGAGCAGTTCTTC
CAISEPLYSGGEEVSYNEQFF
>TRBV5-1|.|TRBJ1-2|.
TGCGCCAGCAGTCTAGGTCAGGGGAATGGCTACACCTTC
CASSLGQGNGYTF
>TRBV19|TRBD2|TRBJ2-5|.
TGTGCCAGTAGTAGAGTTGGCGGGGGAACCCAAGAGACCCAGTACTTC
CASSRVGGGTQETQYF
>TRBV11-2|TRBD1|TRBJ1-1|.
TGTGCCAGCAGCTATGACAGGGCTGAAGCTTTCTTT
CASSYDRAEAFF
>TRBV3-1/TRBV3-2|.|TRBJ1-6|.
TGTGCCAGCAGCCCGCGGACGGGGAATTCACCCCTCCACTTT
CASSPRTGNSPLHF
>TRBV3-1/TRBV3-2|.|TRBJ1-6|.
TGTGCCAGCAGCCAGGCAGTTTATAATTCACCCCTCCACTTT
CASSQAVYNSPLHF
>TRBV21-1|.|TRBJ2-3|.
TGTGCCAGCAGCAAATCGCCCGGGGGTTACACAGATACGCAGTATTTT
CASSKSPGGYTDTQYF
>TRBV18|TRBD1|TRBJ2-7|.
TGTGCCAGCTCGCTGGGACAGGGGGCGGGCGAGCAGTACTTC
CASSLGQGAGEQYF
>TRBV28|TRBD1|TRBJ1-2|.
TGTGCCAGCAGTCAACCGGGACAGGACCTCTATGGCTATGGCTACACCTTC
CASSQPGQDLYGYGYTF
>TRBV19|TRBD1|TRBJ2-2|.
TGTGCCAGTAGTTCGACAGGGGGCACCGGGGAGCTGTTTTTT
CASSSTGGTGELFF
>TRBV4-1|.|TRBJ2-1|.
TGCGCCAGCAGCCAGAAGCCCGGTGAGCAGTTCTTC
CASSQKPGEQFF
>TRBV19|.|TRBJ1-5|.
TGTGCCAGTAGTGCTATTTCAGGGGCCTCGCGGCCCCAGCATTTT
CASSAISGASRPQHF
>TRBV19|TRBD1|TRBJ1-1|.
TGTGCCAGTAGGGCCTGGGGACAGCCTAACACTGAAGCTTTCTTT
CASRAWGQPNTEAFF
>TRBV15|TRBD1|TRBJ2-7|.
TGTGCCACCAGCAGAGCTCGAATCGTTGACAGGGGGCCCTCTCCAATATACGAGCAGTACTTC
CATSRARIVDRGPSPIYEQYF
>TRBV5-1|.|TRBJ2-5|.
TGCGCCAGCAGCCTAACCCCCGGGAGCCAAGAGACCCAGTACTTC
CASSLTPGSQETQYF
>TRBV5-4|TRBD1|TRBJ1-2|.
TGTGCCAGCAACCGAAGACAGGGTGCGAACTATGGCTACACCTTC
CASNRRQGANYGYTF
>TRBV12-3/TRBV12-4|.|TRBJ2-7|few
TGTGCCAGCAGTTTATTATCCTACGAGCAGTACTTC
CASSLLSYEQYF
>TRBV23-1|TRBD1|TRBJ1-1|.
TGCGCCAGCAGGGATGTACAGGGGGCAGGCACTGAAGCTTTCTTT
CASRDVQGAGTEAFF
>TRBV30|TRBD2|TRBJ2-5|.
TGTGCCTGGGGTGAGGGACTAGCGGAAGAGACCCAGTACTTC
CAWGEGLAEETQYF
>TRBV19|TRBD2|TRBJ2-1|few
TGTGCCAGTAGTATGAGCGGGCTAGCGGGGCTTGAGCAGTTCTTC
CASSMSGLAGLEQFF
>TRBV7-9|.|TRBJ1-1|.
TGTGCCAGCAGCCAAAGGACAGTGAACACTGAAGCTTTCTTT
CASSQRTVNTEAFF
>TRBV11-2|TRBD2|TRBJ2-2|.
TGTGCCATCCCGACTAGCGGGGTGCCCGGGGAGCTGTTTTTT
CAIPTSGVPGELFF
>TRBV28|TRBD1|TRBJ2-5|.
TGTGCCAGCAGTTTGGCTGCAGGGGGCCGGGAGACCCAGTACTTC
CASSLAAGGRETQYF
>TRBV28|TRBD1|TRBJ1-2|few
TGTGCCAGCAGTGTACGACAGGGACGCTACACCTTC
CASSVRQGRYTF
>TRBV5-1|.|TRBJ2-7|.
TGCGCCAGCAGTCCGGGGAGGGGGGCTTTCGAGCAGTACTTC
CASSPGRGAFEQYF
>TRBV6-5|TRBD1|TRBJ2-2|.
TGTGCCAGCAGAACAGGGGGCGCGGACACCGGGGAGCTGTTTTTT
CASRTGGADTGELFF
>TRBV12-3/TRBV12-4|TRBD1|TRBJ2-7|.
TGTGCCAGCAGTCGGGACAGGGGGGAGCAGTACTTC
CASSRDRGEQYF